This is a list of T cell receptor beta chains from one sample in a study of shared clonotypes between healthy human individuals. Clones were sequenced by immunoSEQ multiplex PCR, and TCRdb holds only the in-frame ones, with some missing. The sample lists under 2,500,000 clones, under 97% occurring once. Sequencing was performed on naive CD4+ T cells sorted from blood. The receptors here all came from a man younger than 30 in good health. Each CDR3 is given with its conserved first and last residue. A D gene is named only where the DNA matches it firmly. Part of the rows lack a size; the others show once, few, many or a class for expanded clones.

-	-	TRBV7-2	TRBJ2-7	TGTGCCAGCAGCCAGCCGGGACACCCGCCCTACGAGCAGTACTTC	CASSQPGHPPYEQYF
-	-	TRBV7-2	TRBJ1-3	TGTGCCAGCAGCGAGCAGGGTTTAGTGACTGGAAACACCATATATTTT	CASSEQGLVTGNTIYF
-	-	TRBV15	TRBJ1-5	TGTGCCACCAGCAGAGATGTTAAGGGGAATAGCAATCAGCCCCAGCATTTT	CATSRDVKGNSNQPQHF
-	TRBD2	TRBV7-9	TRBJ2-5	TGTGCCAGCAGTAGAGCCGGGACTAGCGCGAGAGAAGAGACCCAGTACTTC	CASSRAGTSAREETQYF
-	-	TRBV5-4	TRBJ2-6	TGTGCCAGCAGCTTAGGGGGGATACTAGTTCCCTCTGGGGCCAACGTCCTGACTTTC	CASSLGGILVPSGANVLTF
-	-	TRBV6-6	TRBJ1-4	TGTGCCAGCAGTTACGGGACGTCAACTAATGAAAAACTGTTTTTT	CASSYGTSTNEKLFF
-	TRBD1	TRBV30	TRBJ1-4	TGTGCCTGGAGTGGACAGGGCGGAGAAAAACTGTTTTTT	CAWSGQGGEKLFF
-	TRBD1	TRBV5-1	TRBJ2-1	TGCGCCAGCAACGGGGTTAGGGACAGGGCCTTACCGACCTACAATGAGCAGTTCTTC	CASNGVRDRALPTYNEQFF
-	TRBD2	TRBV4-1	TRBJ2-5	TGCGCCAGCAGCCTCGCCCCGCCTCGCGGGGGGTTACTAGAGACCCAGTACTTC	CASSLAPPRGGLLETQYF
-	-	TRBV2	TRBJ1-5	TGTGCCAGCAGTGACTTCAGCCGGGGATTCAATCAGCCCCAGCATTTT	CASSDFSRGFNQPQHF
-	-	TRBV7-2	TRBJ2-7	TGTGCCAGCAGCTTCGCAGTCGGCGAGCAGTACTTC	CASSFAVGEQYF
-	TRBD1	TRBV5-1	TRBJ2-7	TGCGCCAGCAGCTTGGCCGACAGGGATTTCGACGAGCAGTACTTC	CASSLADRDFDEQYF
-	TRBD2	TRBV20-1	TRBJ2-7	TGCAGTGTGGGGGGGAGCTACGAGCAGTACTTC	CSVGGSYEQYF
-	-	TRBV28	TRBJ1-2	TGTGCCAGCAGTTTAAAGGGTCTGGGAGGCTACACCTTC	CASSLKGLGGYTF
once	TRBD1	TRBV10-3	TRBJ2-5	TGTGCCACTACAGGGGGATCTGGAGAGACCCAGTACTTC	CATTGGSGETQYF
-	-	TRBV9	TRBJ1-3	TGTGCCAGCAGCGCCGGACAGTTTGGAAACACCATATATTTT	CASSAGQFGNTIYF
-	-	TRBV28	TRBJ1-2	TGTGCCAGCACCCCCGGGGCAGGGGACTATGGCTACACCTTC	CASTPGAGDYGYTF